Listed below are T cell receptor beta chains from one sample, sequenced in a study of T cells in Graves' hyperthyroidism and ophthalmopathy. TCRdb recomputed calls from the multiplex PCR reads with MiXCR, one row per CDR3 protein. The table lists hundreds of thousands of distinct CDR3 sequences, roughly 15% of them singletons, with about 13% in the top ten. Sequenced sample: blood. The receptors originated from a man younger than 35 with Graves' ophthalmopathy. CDR3s include the opening cysteine and the closing phenylalanine or tryptophan. The D gene is left open where the match is weak. A clone size is listed for some rows: how often the clone was seen (once, few, many), or a class if it is expanded.

J,D,size,V,length,DNA,CDR3
TRBJ1-5,.,many,TRBV20-1,13,TGCAGTGCCGGCGGGAACGGCAATCAGCCCCAGCATTTT,CSAGGNGNQPQHF
TRBJ2-1,.,many,TRBV7-9,12,TGTGCCAGCAGCTTATTGGTTAATGAGCAGTTCTTC,CASSLLVNEQFF
TRBJ2-3,.,many,TRBV5-6,16,TGTGCCAGCAGCTTAAACAGGGGAGGGGGCCCAGATACGCAGTATTTT,CASSLNRGGGPDTQYF
TRBJ1-1,.,.,TRBV14,15,TGTGCCAGCAGCCAATATGGGGCAAGGCTCACTGAAGCTTTCTTT,CASSQYGARLTEAFF
TRBJ2-7,.,many,TRBV2,13,TGTGCCAGCAGAGAAGGGTCACGTTCCGAGCAGTACTTC,CASREGSRSEQYF
TRBJ2-2,.,few,TRBV30,12,TGTGCCTGGAGTCGAGGTCCCGGGGAGCTGTTTTTT,CAWSRGPGELFF
TRBJ2-1,.,many,TRBV30,11,TGTGCCTGGACCCAGGCTTATGAGCAGTTCTTC,CAWTQAYEQFF
TRBJ2-1,TRBD2,few,TRBV20-1,13,TGCAGTGCTACACCCGGTGGGAGGGATGAGCAGTTCTTC,CSATPGGRDEQFF
TRBJ1-1,.,many,TRBV7-2,15,TGTGCCAGCAGCTTTGCCGGGACGGCGAACACTGAAGCTTTCTTT,CASSFAGTANTEAFF
TRBJ2-5,.,.,TRBV6-1,12,TGTGCCAGCAGCAATGAGCCGGAGACCCAGTACTTC,CASSNEPETQYF
TRBJ2-7,TRBD1,many,TRBV12-3/TRBV12-4,13,TGTGCCAGCAGTGAGGGACAGGGCTACGAGCAGTACTTC,CASSEGQGYEQYF
TRBJ2-1,TRBD2,many,TRBV7-2,13,TGTGCCAGCAGCTTAGTGCGGGAGGATGAGCAGTTCTTC,CASSLVREDEQFF
TRBJ2-7,TRBD2,many,TRBV5-6,16,TGTGCCAGCAGCTTTTGGGGCGGGGGTCCTTTCTACGAGCAGTACTTC,CASSFWGGGPFYEQYF
TRBJ1-2,.,many,TRBV12-3/TRBV12-4,15,TGTGCCAGCAGTATACTCGGGACACCAGCTAGTGGCTACACCTTC,CASSILGTPASGYTF
TRBJ2-1,TRBD2,many,TRBV12-3/TRBV12-4,15,TGTGCCAGCAGTCCAGGACTAGCGGTCGACAATGAGCAGTTCTTC,CASSPGLAVDNEQFF
TRBJ2-1,TRBD2,many,TRBV27,15,TGTGCCAGCAGTTTGTGGGGGGGGGAGGGAAATGAGCAGTTCTTC,CASSLWGGEGNEQFF
TRBJ1-3,.,many,TRBV6-1,15,TGTGCCAGCAGTTACGGGGTTAACTCTGGAAACACCATATATTTT,CASSYGVNSGNTIYF
TRBJ1-3,.,many,TRBV5-1,14,TGTGCCAGCAGCTTAGATCTCTCTGGAAACACCATATATTTT,CASSLDLSGNTIYF
TRBJ1-4,TRBD1,.,TRBV10-3,14,TGTGCCATCAGTCCGGGACAGGGCACTGAAAAACTGTTTTTT,CAISPGQGTEKLFF
TRBJ2-3,TRBD2,.,TRBV12-5,20,TGTGCTAGTGGTCTCGGGACTAGCGGGATTTTCTCTTTACGCACAGATACGCAGTATTTT,CASGLGTSGIFSLRTDTQYF
TRBJ2-7,.,many,TRBV2,12,TGTGCCAGCAGTGAAAGAACCTTCGAGCAGTACTTC,CASSERTFEQYF
TRBJ2-7,.,many,TRBV2,13,TGTGCCACCTGTCGCGCATCTGACACAGAGCAGTACTTC,CATCRASDTEQYF
TRBJ2-3,TRBD2,.,TRBV4-1,20,TGCGCCAGCAGGTTCGGACAGGGACGTACTAGCGGGAGGGCAACAGATACGCAGTATTTT,CASRFGQGRTSGRATDTQYF
TRBJ2-1,.,few,TRBV9,17,TGTGCCAGCAGCCCGGGGGGCGGGAGCGGGTCCTACAATGAGCAGTTCTTC,CASSPGGGSGSYNEQFF
TRBJ1-3,TRBD1,.,TRBV3-1,15,TGTGCCAGCAGCATAGGACAGGGCTCTGGAAACACCATATATTTT,CASSIGQGSGNTIYF
TRBJ2-1,.,many,TRBV18,15,TGTGCCAGCTCACCTGTAGCCCTCGGCTACAATGAGCAGTTCTTC,CASSPVALGYNEQFF
TRBJ2-3,TRBD1,.,TRBV15,13,TGTGCCACCAGCGGGACAGGGGCAGATACGCAGTATTTT,CATSGTGADTQYF
TRBJ2-4,.,many,TRBV30,12,TGTGCCTGGAGTACAGGGCGCAACATTCAGTACTTC,CAWSTGRNIQYF
TRBJ1-1,.,few,TRBV30,18,TGTGCCTGGAGTGTACGATGGACGACGGGCGATCAGAACACTGAAGCTTTCTTT,CAWSVRWTTGDQNTEAFF
TRBJ2-7,TRBD1,many,TRBV5-1,12,TGCGCCAGCCGACAGGGGGGATACGAGCAGTACTTC,CASRQGGYEQYF
TRBJ1-5,TRBD1,many,TRBV30,13,TGTGCCTGTAAAGACAGGGTAAATCAGCCCCAGCATTTT,CACKDRVNQPQHF
TRBJ2-1,.,many,TRBV6-6,14,TGTGCCAGCAGTTACTTCGGGACGGCCAATGAGCAGTTCTTC,CASSYFGTANEQFF
TRBJ2-2,.,.,TRBV20-1,13,TGCGGTGCTAGACGTCAAGGAACCGGGGAGCTGTTTTTT,CGARRQGTGELFF
TRBJ2-3,.,many,TRBV24-1,14,TGTGCCACCAGTGATGGCAGGGGAGCAGATACGCAGTATTTT,CATSDGRGADTQYF
TRBJ2-7,.,many,TRBV20-1,15,TGCAGTGCTAGAGATCCGGGGGACCGGGGCTACGAGCAGTACTTC,CSARDPGDRGYEQYF
TRBJ1-1,.,many,TRBV19,15,TGTGCCAGAGAAGTAAAGTGGGACAAGAACACTGAAGCTTTCTTT,CAREVKWDKNTEAFF
TRBJ2-1,.,.,TRBV2,14,TGTGCCAGCACCGAGGGGGGAGAAGGGTATGAGCAGTTCTTC,CASTEGGEGYEQFF
TRBJ2-2,.,.,TRBV7-9,13,TGTGCCAGCATTCGGGGCTCGTACGGGGAGCTGTTTTTT,CASIRGSYGELFF
TRBJ2-1,.,.,TRBV27,12,TGTGCCAGCAGGGCGGGGGCCAATGAGCAGTTCTTC,CASRAGANEQFF
TRBJ2-3,TRBD2,many,TRBV5-1,13,TGCGCCAGCAGCTGGACTAGCGCAGATACGCAGTATTTT,CASSWTSADTQYF
TRBJ2-5,TRBD2,.,TRBV9,15,TGTGCCAGCAGCGTAGGGCAGGGACTAGCGGAGACCCAGTACTTC,CASSVGQGLAETQYF
TRBJ1-5,.,many,TRBV12-3/TRBV12-4,13,TGTGCCAGCAGCCCTGCGTCCGGTCAGCCCCAGCATTTT,CASSPASGQPQHF
TRBJ2-2,TRBD1,few,TRBV5-5,16,TGTGCCAGCAGCTTGGTTCCCAGGGGGCCCACCGGGGAGCTGTTTTTT,CASSLVPRGPTGELFF
TRBJ2-5,.,few,TRBV11-2,14,TGTGCCAGCAGCTTGATGAAGACTCAAGAGACCCAGTACTTC,CASSLMKTQETQYF
TRBJ1-1,.,many,TRBV10-3,16,TGTGCCATCACCGTAAGTGGGGGAGCGGGGAACACTGAAGCTTTCTTT,CAITVSGGAGNTEAFF
TRBJ2-7,TRBD2,.,TRBV4-2,15,TGTGCCAGCAGCCCTCGGGCGGGGGGCTTCTACGAGCAGTACTTC,CASSPRAGGFYEQYF
TRBJ2-6,.,few,TRBV12-3/TRBV12-4,17,TGTGCCAGCAGTTCCCAAGGCAGTGTCTCTGGGGCCAACGTCCTGACTTTC,CASSSQGSVSGANVLTF
TRBJ2-2,.,.,TRBV5-6,15,TGTGCCAGCAGCTTGGTCCCAGGTGGGCACGGGGAGCTGTTTTTT,CASSLVPGGHGELFF